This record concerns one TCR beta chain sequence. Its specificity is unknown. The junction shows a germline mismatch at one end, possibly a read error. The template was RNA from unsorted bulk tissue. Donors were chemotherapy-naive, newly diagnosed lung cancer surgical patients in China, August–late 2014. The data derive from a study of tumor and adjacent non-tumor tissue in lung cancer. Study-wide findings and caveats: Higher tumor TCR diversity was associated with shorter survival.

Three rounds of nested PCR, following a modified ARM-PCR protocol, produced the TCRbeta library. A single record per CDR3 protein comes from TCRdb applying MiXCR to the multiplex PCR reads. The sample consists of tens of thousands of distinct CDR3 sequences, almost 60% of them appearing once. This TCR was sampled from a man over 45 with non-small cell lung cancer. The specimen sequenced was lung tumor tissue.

The CDR3 DNA is TGTGTCAGCAGGCGGGACATTTGTGGCTACACCTTC. Translating it yields CVSRRDICGYTF. This chain connects TRBV6-2 or TRBV6-3 to TRBJ1-2, with D tentatively TRBD1 (6 bases). Germline values: CDR1 MNHEY, CDR2 SVGEGT. This CDR3 region has 12 residues.